Below, 17 T cell receptor beta chains from the same sample are listed, as sequenced in a study of identical twins. TCRdb processed the 5' RACE reads anew with MiXCR; each CDR3 protein has one entry. In the table there are some 710,000 distinct CDR3 sequences, around 6% of which are singletons. The sample comprised naive T cells sorted from blood. Receptor source: a man between 18 and 29 years old in good health.

This clonotype was seen repeatedly, ten times or more. The J gene is TRBJ2-7, the V gene TRBV10-3; a possible D gene is TRBD2 (6 bases). CDR1 is ENHRY and CDR2 is SYGVKD in the germline V gene. V gave up 2 bases and J gave up 1 base, with 6 bases separating them. The CDR3 runs to 13 residues. The CDR3 loop reads CAISEGGSYEQYV. CDR3 in DNA: TGTGCCATCAGTGAGGGGGGGTCCTACGAGCAGTACGTC.

The chain combines TRBV10-3 with TRBJ2-1; 9 bases are a match to TRBD1. The CDR3 runs to 16 residues. Germline V gene sequence: CDR1 ENHRY, CDR2 SYGVKD. The V segment lost 7 bases and the J segment 6 bases; nucleotides outside the gene matches: 13. This chain's CDR3 is CAITPGQGLGGNEQFF. CDR3 DNA: TGTGCCATCACTCCGGGACAGGGTTTGGGAGGCAATGAGCAGTTCTTC.

This clonotype was picked up many times. DNA of the CDR3: TGTGCCAGCACCACCGGCCCTGGAAACACCATATATTTT. The encoded protein is CASTTGPGNTIYF. The gene calls are TRBV12-3 or TRBV12-4 and TRBJ1-3; D is ambiguous. CDR3 length: 13 amino acids. Trimming pared 7 bases from V and 2 bases from J, leaving 9 bases between.

The gene calls are TRBV10-3 and TRBJ2-5; possibly TRBD2 for D (5 bases). CDR3 size: 16 residues. V lost 2 bases, J lost 7 bases, and 20 bases lay in between. Germline values: CDR1 ENHRY, CDR2 SYGVKD. The CDR3 reads CAISEPAMQRAGTQYF. The CDR3 nucleotides read TGTGCCATCAGTGAGCCCGCAATGCAGAGGGCAGGGACCCAGTACTTC.

This clonotype has a count of ten or more. The chain has TRBV29-1 and TRBJ2-5, with D tentatively TRBD2 (6 bases). V shed 7 bases and J shed 5 bases, with 17 bases lying between them. Germline values: CDR1 SQVTM, CDR2 ANQGSEA. The CDR3 extends over 13 amino acids. In nucleotides, the CDR3 is TGCAGCGCCCGGGGCGGGGAAGCGGAGACCCAGTACTTC. Protein sequence: CSARGGEAETQYF.

In its sample, this clonotype was seen a few times. V usage is TRBV9 and J usage is TRBJ2-5, with 9 bases aligning to TRBD2. The germline V gene encodes CDR1 SGDLS and CDR2 YYNGEE. The CDR3 is made up of 15 amino acids. The J segment lost 4 bases and the V segment lost 4 bases, leaving 8 bases of the junction unmatched. The CDR3 DNA is TGTGCCAGCAGCAACCAGCGGGAGGAAGGAGAGACCCAGTACTTC. Protein product: CASSNQREEGETQYF.

This clonotype occurred a few times. V gene TRBV20-1 combines with J gene TRBJ2-5; D remains unclear. The ends were cut back, 3 bases at V and 5 bases at J, with 10 bases in the middle. CDR1 is DFQATT and CDR2 is SNEGSKA in the germline V gene (reference sequence). The CDR3 has 12 residues. CDR3 in DNA: TGCAGTGCTAGTGGGCTAGGGGAGACCCAGTACTTC. Residues: CSASGLGETQYF.

This clonotype was observed a handful of times. The chain joins TRBV27 to TRBJ2-4; D may be TRBD2 (5 bases). CDR3 size: 15 residues. V lost 1 base and J 2 bases, leaving 9 bases between the germline ends. Germline V CDR1 and CDR2: MNHEY, SMNVEV (reference sequence). As DNA, the CDR3 is TGTGCCAGCAGTTTATTGGCGGGTCCCAAAAACATTCAGTACTTC. This sequence encodes CASSLLAGPKNIQYF.

The chain combines TRBV15 with TRBJ2-1; 7 nucleotides agree with TRBD2. V was clipped by 4 bases and J by 8 bases; unmatched bases: 8. The CDR3 contains 14 residues. CDR1 and CDR2 from the germline V gene are LNHNV and YYDKDF (reference sequence). In nucleotides, the CDR3 is TGTGCCACCAGCATAATGCGGGGGATCGATGAGCAGTTCTTC. Amino acids: CATSIMRGIDEQFF.

This clonotype was recorded a few times. V gene TRBV7-8 combines with J gene TRBJ2-3; D is perhaps TRBD1 (5 bases). CDR1 is SGHVS and CDR2 is FQNEAQ in the germline V gene. V lost 5 bases to trimming and J lost 6 bases, with 15 bases between them. The CDR3 extends over 14 amino acids. The CDR3 bases are TGTGCCAGCAGCCTCAGACAGATGTGGGATACGCAGTATTTT. Its translation: CASSLRQMWDTQYF.

The chain couples TRBV7-2 to TRBJ2-2; 7 nucleotides agree with TRBD2. Germline V gene data show CDR1 as SGHTA and CDR2 as FQGNSA. The CDR3 covers 15 residues. With V trimmed by 1 base and J by 6 bases, 5 bases remained unmatched. The CDR3 reads CASSLGAGRAGELFF. The CDR3 nucleotides read TGTGCCAGCAGCTTAGGAGCGGGAAGAGCCGGGGAGCTGTTTTTT.

The sample holds a few counts of this clonotype. This sequence joins TRBV5-1 and TRBJ2-1, with TRBD1 identical over 10 bases. The CDR3 runs 16 residues. The ends lost 0 bases at V and 8 bases at J; junction bases unmatched: 8. The germline V gene encodes CDR1 SGHRS and CDR2 YFSETQ. This chain's CDR3 is CASSLGWGQGIDEQFF. CDR3 nucleotide sequence: TGCGCCAGCAGCTTGGGTTGGGGACAGGGGATCGATGAGCAGTTCTTC.

This clonotype was counted many times. The chain employs TRBV12-3 or TRBV12-4 and TRBJ2-1; 7 bases agree with TRBD2. The CDR3 is made up of 16 amino acids. V was pared by 3 bases and J by 6 bases, with 11 bases of the junction left unmatched. The CDR3 DNA follows: TGTGCCAGCAGTTTGGAAGTTGGCGGGAGAGGCAATGAGCAGTTCTTC. Protein sequence: CASSLEVGGRGNEQFF.

The V call is TRBV29-1, the J call TRBJ2-7, with TRBD2 identical over 9 bases. In germline, CDR1 is SQVTM, CDR2 ANQGSEA. The CDR3 runs to 13 residues. V lost 8 bases to trimming and J lost 2 bases; unmatched junction nucleotides: 7. The CDR3: CSQGLAGAYEQYV. The CDR3 coding sequence is TGCAGCCAGGGCTTAGCGGGAGCCTACGAGCAGTACGTC.

This clonotype was counted at least ten times. The chain couples TRBV5-1 to TRBJ2-1; maybe TRBD1 (6 bases). Trimming pared 3 bases from V and 15 bases from J, leaving 16 bases between. This CDR3 contains 12 residues. Germline lookup yields CDR1 SGHRS and CDR2 YFSETQ. CDR3: CASSSSGQFPFF. CDR3 nucleotide sequence: TGCGCCAGCAGCTCATCTGGACAGTTTCCGTTCTTC.

This clonotype was seen a few times. The chain recombines TRBV10-3 with TRBJ2-5; 8 bases fit TRBD1. There are 14 residues in the CDR3. Germline values: CDR1 ENHRY, CDR2 SYGVKD. J gave up 4 bases and V 6 bases, and 7 bases lay outside the gene matches. The CDR3 nucleotides read TGTGCCATCAGAGAAACAGGGGGTGGAGAGACCCAGTACTTC. This sequence encodes CAIRETGGGETQYF.

At least ten counts were recorded for this clonotype. This sequence joins TRBV12-3 or TRBV12-4 and TRBJ2-7; D uncertain. V lost 1 base, J lost 6 bases, and 13 bases lay in between. The CDR3 contains 14 residues. Here the CDR3 DNA reads TGTGCCAGCAGTTTAGGGCAGATCTGGGCCGAGCAGTACGTC. Its translation is CASSLGQIWAEQYV.